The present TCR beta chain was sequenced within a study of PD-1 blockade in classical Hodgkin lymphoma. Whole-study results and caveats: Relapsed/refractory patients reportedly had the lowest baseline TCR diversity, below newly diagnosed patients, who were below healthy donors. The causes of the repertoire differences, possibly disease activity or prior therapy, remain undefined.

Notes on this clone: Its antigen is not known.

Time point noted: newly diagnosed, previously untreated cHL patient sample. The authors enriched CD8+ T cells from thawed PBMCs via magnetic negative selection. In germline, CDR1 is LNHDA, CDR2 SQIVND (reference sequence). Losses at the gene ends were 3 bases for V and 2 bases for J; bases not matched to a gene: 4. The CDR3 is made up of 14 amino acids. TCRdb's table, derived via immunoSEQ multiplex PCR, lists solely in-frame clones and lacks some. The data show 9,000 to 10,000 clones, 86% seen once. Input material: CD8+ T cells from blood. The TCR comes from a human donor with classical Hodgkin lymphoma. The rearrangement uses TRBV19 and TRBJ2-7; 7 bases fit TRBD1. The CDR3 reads CASSMRGPPYEQYF. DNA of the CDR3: TGTGCCAGTAGTATGAGGGGGCCCCCCTACGAGCAGTACTTC.